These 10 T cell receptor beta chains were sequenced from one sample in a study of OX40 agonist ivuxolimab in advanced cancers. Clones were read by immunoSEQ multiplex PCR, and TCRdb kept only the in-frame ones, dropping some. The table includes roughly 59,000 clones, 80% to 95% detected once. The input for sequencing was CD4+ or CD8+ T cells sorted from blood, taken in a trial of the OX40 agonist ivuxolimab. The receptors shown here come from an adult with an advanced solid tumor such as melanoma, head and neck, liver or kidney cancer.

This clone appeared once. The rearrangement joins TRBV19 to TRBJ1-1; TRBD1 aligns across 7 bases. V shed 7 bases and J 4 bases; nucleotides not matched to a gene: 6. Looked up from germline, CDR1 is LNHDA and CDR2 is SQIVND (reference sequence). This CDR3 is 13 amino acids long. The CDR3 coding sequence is TGTGCCAGTACCGTAGGGGGCGGCACTGAAGCTTTCTTT. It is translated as CASTVGGGTEAFF.

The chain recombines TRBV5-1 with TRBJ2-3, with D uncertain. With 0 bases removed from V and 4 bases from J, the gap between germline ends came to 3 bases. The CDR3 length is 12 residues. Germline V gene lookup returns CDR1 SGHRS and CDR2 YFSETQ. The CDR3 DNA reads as TGCGCCAGCAGCTTGGCCCCAGATACGCAGTATTTT. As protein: CASSLAPDTQYF.

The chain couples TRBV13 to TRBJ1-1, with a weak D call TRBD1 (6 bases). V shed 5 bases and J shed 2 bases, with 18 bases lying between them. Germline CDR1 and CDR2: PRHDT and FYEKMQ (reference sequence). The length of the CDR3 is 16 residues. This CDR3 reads CASSLQKGGRNTEAFF. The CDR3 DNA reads TGTGCCAGCAGCCTTCAGAAGGGGGGGCGAAACACTGAAGCTTTCTTT. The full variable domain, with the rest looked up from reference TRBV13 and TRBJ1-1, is AAGVIQSPRHLIKEKRETATLKCYPIPRHDTVYWYQQGPGQDPQFLISFYEKMQSDKGSIPDRFSAQQFSDYHSELNMSSLELGDSALYFCASSLQKGGRNTEAFFGQGTRLTVV.

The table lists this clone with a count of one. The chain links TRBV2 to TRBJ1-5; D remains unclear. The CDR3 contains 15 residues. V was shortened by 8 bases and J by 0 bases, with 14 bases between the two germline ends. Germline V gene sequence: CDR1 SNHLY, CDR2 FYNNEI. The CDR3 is CASGDRRYSNQPQHF. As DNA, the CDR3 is TGTGCCAGCGGCGATAGGCGGTATAGCAATCAGCCCCAGCATTTT.

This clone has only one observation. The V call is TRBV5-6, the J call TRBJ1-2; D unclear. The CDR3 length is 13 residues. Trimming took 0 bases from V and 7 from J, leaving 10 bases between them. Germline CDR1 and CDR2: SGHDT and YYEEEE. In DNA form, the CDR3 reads TGTGCCAGCAGCTTGGTTGAGGGCGCTGGCTACACCTTC. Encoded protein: CASSLVEGAGYTF.

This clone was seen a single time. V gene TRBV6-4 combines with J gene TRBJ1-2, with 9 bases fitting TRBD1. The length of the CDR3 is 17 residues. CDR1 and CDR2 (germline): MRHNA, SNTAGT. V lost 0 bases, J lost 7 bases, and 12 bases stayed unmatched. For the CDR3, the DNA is TGTGCCAGCAGTGACTCGTTTGCGACAGGGGGAATTTCTGGCTACACCTTC. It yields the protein CASSDSFATGGISGYTF.

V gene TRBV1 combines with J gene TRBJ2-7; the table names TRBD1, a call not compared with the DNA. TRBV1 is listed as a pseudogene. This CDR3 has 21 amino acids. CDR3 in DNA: TGCACCAGCAGCCAAGAACCCCACCATAATTCCGACAGGGGGCTAACCTACGAGCAGTACTTC. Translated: CTSSQEPHHNSDRGLTYEQYF.

The CDR3 sequence: CASSQTSGPSYNEQFF. The CDR3 DNA follows: TGCGCCAGCAGCCAGACTAGCGGCCCCTCCTACAATGAGCAGTTCTTC. This chain links TRBV4-1 with TRBJ2-1; 9 nucleotides match TRBD2. After removal of 3 bases from V and 0 bases from J, the junction contained 3 bases not matched to a gene. CDR1 and CDR2 (germline): MGHRA, YSYEKL. This CDR3 contains 16 residues.

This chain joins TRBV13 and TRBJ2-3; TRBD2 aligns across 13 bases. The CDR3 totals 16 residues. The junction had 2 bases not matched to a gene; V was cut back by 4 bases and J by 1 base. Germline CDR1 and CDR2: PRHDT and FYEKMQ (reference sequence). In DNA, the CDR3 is TGTGCCAGCAGCTCTGGACTAGCGGGAGGCACAGATACGCAGTATTTT. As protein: CASSSGLAGGTDTQYF.

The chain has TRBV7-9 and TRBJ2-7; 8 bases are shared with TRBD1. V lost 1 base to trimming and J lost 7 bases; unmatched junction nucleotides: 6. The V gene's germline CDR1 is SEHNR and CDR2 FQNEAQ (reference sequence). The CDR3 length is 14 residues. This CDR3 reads CASSLVQGAREQYF. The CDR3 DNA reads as TGTGCCAGCAGCTTAGTCCAGGGGGCTAGGGAGCAGTACTTC. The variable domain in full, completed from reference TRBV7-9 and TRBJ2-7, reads DTGVSQNPRHKITKRGQNVTFRCDPISEHNRLYWYRQTLGQGPEFLTYFQNEAQLEKSRLLSDRFSAERPKGSFSTLEIQRTEQGDSAMYLCASSLVQGAREQYFGPGTRLTVT.